This TCR beta chain is from a study of cytomegalovirus exposure and HLA in healthy donors. The PCR had 60 Vbeta and 13 Jbeta primers. Per the authors' pipeline: A later analysis tallied 87 million or so unique TCR beta chains, approximately 10 million of them shared. Measured with immunoSEQ multiplex PCR; TCRdb has only the in-frame clones, and not every one. The V and J calls and clone size come from that table; D and trimming were worked out from the DNA. This sample has about 200,000 clones, with about 77% found just once. Trimming removed 5 bases from V and 3 bases from J; junction bases left unmatched: 5. Germline V CDR1 and CDR2: SGHTA, FQGNSA. This CDR3 spans 14 amino acids. The study's findings and limits: Three chains linked to CMV were shown in vitro to be specific for CMV antigens.

Comment on this clone: Its target is unknown.

Sequencing was performed on PBMCs. The sequence was obtained from a woman in her twenties or thirties in good health and CMV-seropositive. The rearrangement joins TRBV7-2 to TRBJ2-7, with 9 bases lining up with TRBD1. The CDR3 sequence is CASSRGQGNYEQYF. Here the CDR3 DNA reads TGTGCCAGCAGCCGGGGACAGGGAAACTACGAGCAGTACTTC.